This is a list of T cell receptor beta chains from one sample in a study of blood T cell repertoires in COVID-19. Only in-frame clones appear in the TCRdb table, and some are missing; sequencing was by immunoSEQ multiplex PCR. The sample has roughly 330,000 clones, around 82% seen once. The sequenced sample consisted of peripheral blood. All receptors come from a woman between 50 and 59 years old with acute or convalescent COVID-19. The CDR3 runs from the conserved cysteine through the conserved F or W. A D gene is named only where the DNA matches it firmly. Size tells how often a clone was seen (once, few, many) or the class of an expanded clone, and some rows leave it out.

>TRBD1|TRBV25-1|.|TRBJ1-5
TGTGCAAAAACAGGGGGCCAGCCCCAGCATTTT
CAKTGGQPQHF
>TRBD1|TRBV7-2|.|TRBJ1-2
TGTGCCAGCAGCCAAACAGGGGGCGCGGGCTATGGCTACACCTTC
CASSQTGGAGYGYTF
>.|TRBV5-1|.|TRBJ1-3
TGCGCCAGCAGGGAGACCTCTGGAAACACCATATATTTT
CASRETSGNTIYF
>TRBD1|TRBV30|.|TRBJ2-5
TGTGCCTGGAGTGTACCGGGGACAGGGAGGCCTTGGGAGACCCAGTACTTC
CAWSVPGTGRPWETQYF
>.|TRBV30|.|TRBJ1-1
TGTGCCTGGAGTATGACAGTCCTCACTGAAGCTTTCTTT
CAWSMTVLTEAFF
>TRBD1|TRBV6-5|.|TRBJ1-1
TGTGCCAGCAGTTACTCTAAGGGACAGGGGACTGAAGCTTTCTTT
CASSYSKGQGTEAFF
>TRBD1|TRBV5-1|.|TRBJ2-1
TGCGCCAGCAGCCCAGGACAGGGGGCTTACAATGAGCAGTTCTTC
CASSPGQGAYNEQFF
>.|TRBV7-2|.|TRBJ1-5
TGTGCCAGCAGCCTACTTTCCCTGGGCAATCAGCCCCAGCATTTT
CASSLLSLGNQPQHF
>.|TRBV3-1/TRBV3-2|.|TRBJ2-3
TGTGCCAGCAGCCCCACGCGGGCCGGAGATACGCAGTATTTT
CASSPTRAGDTQYF
>TRBD1|TRBV27|.|TRBJ2-3
TGTGCCAGCAGTCGCGACAGGGCAGATACGCAGTATTTT
CASSRDRADTQYF
>.|TRBV21-1|once|TRBJ2-2
TGTGCCAGCAGCAATTACGGGGGGGCGACCGGGGAGCTGTTTTTT
CASSNYGGATGELFF
>.|TRBV19|.|TRBJ2-1
TGTGCCAGTAGTATAGGGTTGAGGAACAATGAGCAGTTCTTC
CASSIGLRNNEQFF
>.|TRBV6-6|.|TRBJ2-7
TGTGCCACCACGGTGGTACCCTCCTACGAGCAGTACTTC
CATTVVPSYEQYF
>.|TRBV18|.|TRBJ1-4
TGTGCCAGCTCACCGATAGGGGTCACTGAAAAACTGTTTTTT
CASSPIGVTEKLFF
>.|TRBV4-3|.|TRBJ2-3
TGCGCCAGCAGCACAGGAGACACAGATACGCAGTATTTT
CASSTGDTDTQYF
>.|TRBV10-3|.|TRBJ1-2
TGTGCCATCAGTGAAAAGACAGGTCAGAACTATGGCTACACCTTC
CAISEKTGQNYGYTF
>TRBD1|TRBV13|once|TRBJ1-1
TGTGCCAGCAGTTTTAGACAGGGCATGAACACTGAAGCTTTCTTT
CASSFRQGMNTEAFF
>TRBD2|TRBV7-9|.|TRBJ2-3
TGTGCCAGCAGCCGGCCTAGCGGGACTGAAGATACGCAGTATTTT
CASSRPSGTEDTQYF
>.|TRBV7-6|.|TRBJ1-1
TGTGCCAGCAGCTTAACGACAGCGAACACTGAAGCTTTCTTT
CASSLTTANTEAFF
>TRBD2|TRBV5-1|once|TRBJ2-3
TGCGCCAGCAGCTTCCCTAGCGGATTCACAGATACGCAGTATTTT
CASSFPSGFTDTQYF
>.|TRBV2|.|TRBJ1-6
TGTGCCAGCAGTGGGACAGCCCTGGAATCACCCCTCCACTTT
CASSGTALESPLHF
>TRBD1|TRBV3-1/TRBV3-2|.|TRBJ1-4
TGTGCCAGCAGCCAACCGGGACAGAATGAAAAACTGTTTTTT
CASSQPGQNEKLFF
>.|TRBV7-2|.|TRBJ2-5
TGTGCCAGCAGCTTAATCGCGGGGGCGAAGACCCAGTACTTC
CASSLIAGAKTQYF
>TRBD1|TRBV30|.|TRBJ1-5
TGTGCCTGGGGGGGGACAGGTATCAATCAGCCCCAGCATTTT
CAWGGTGINQPQHF
>.|TRBV6-5|.|TRBJ2-3
TGTGCCAGCAGGAGGACAGCCCTACGCACAGATACGCAGTATTTT
CASRRTALRTDTQYF
>.|TRBV7-2|.|TRBJ2-1
TGTGCCAGCAGCACGACTCAAGGCAATGAGCAGTTCTTC
CASSTTQGNEQFF
>TRBD1|TRBV7-2|once|TRBJ1-5
TGTGCCAGCAGCCCACGACAGGGACAGCAGCCCCAGCATTTT
CASSPRQGQQPQHF
>.|TRBV6-2/TRBV6-3|.|TRBJ2-1
TGTGCCAGCAGTTACATAACGGGAGCGGTTGAGCAGTTCTTC
CASSYITGAVEQFF
>TRBD1|TRBV7-3|few|TRBJ2-5
TGTGCCAGCAGCTTCCAGGGGGCCGGAGAGACCCAGTACTTC
CASSFQGAGETQYF
>.|TRBV5-6|.|TRBJ1-3
TGTGCCAGCAACCGAGGGGGTGCTGGAAACACCATATATTTT
CASNRGGAGNTIYF
>.|TRBV6-2/TRBV6-3|.|TRBJ1-4
TGTGCCAGCAGTCAGCGCCGAAATGAAAAACTGTTTTTT
CASSQRRNEKLFF
>.|TRBV12-3/TRBV12-4|.|TRBJ1-3
TGTGCCAGCGGCGAGGGACTGACCATATATTTT
CASGEGLTIYF
>TRBD1|TRBV27|many|TRBJ1-2
TGTGCCAGCAGTTTATCCACCGGGACAGGGGGCATCGGAAACTATGGCTACACCTTC
CASSLSTGTGGIGNYGYTF
>.|TRBV5-6|once|TRBJ1-2
TGTGCCAGCAGTCGCTCAGACAGGCCCTCGGGCGGCTACACCTTC
CASSRSDRPSGGYTF
>TRBD2|TRBV5-1|few|TRBJ2-7
TGCGCCAGCAGCTGGACTAGCGGGGGCTCCTACGAGCAGTACTTC
CASSWTSGGSYEQYF
>TRBD2|TRBV7-2|.|TRBJ2-1
TGTGCCAGCAGCTCCCGGGAGGAAAGCGGGGCTCTCTATGAGCAGTTCTTC
CASSSREESGALYEQFF
>.|TRBV30|.|TRBJ2-3
TGTGCCTGGAGTAACTGGGGGCGCACAGATACGCAGTATTTT
CAWSNWGRTDTQYF
>.|TRBV30|once|TRBJ1-1
TGTGCCTGGAGTGTTCCCCAGGGGCGATACGAGAACACTGAAGCTTTCTTT
CAWSVPQGRYENTEAFF
>TRBD1|TRBV7-2|once|TRBJ1-1
TGTGCCAGCAGCCTACAGGGGAGTGGGAGCACTGAAGCTTTCTTT
CASSLQGSGSTEAFF
>.|TRBV5-4|.|TRBJ2-1
TGTGCCGGAGGTTTGCGCAATGAGCAGTTCTTC
CAGGLRNEQFF
>TRBD2|TRBV28|.|TRBJ2-5
TGTGCCAGCAGGGGAGGGGTCGGCGAGACCCAGTACTTC
CASRGGVGETQYF
>.|TRBV6-5|.|TRBJ2-1
TGTGCCAGCAGACGAAACAACCACAATGAGCAGTTCTTC
CASRRNNHNEQFF
>.|TRBV2|.|TRBJ1-2
TGTGCCAGCAAAGTGGCAGGGGTATATGGCTACACCTTC
CASKVAGVYGYTF
>TRBD2|TRBV19|.|TRBJ2-5
TGTGCCAGTAGTAAAAGAAGCGGGAGCTCGGAGACCCAGTACTTC
CASSKRSGSSETQYF
>TRBD1|TRBV10-3|.|TRBJ1-2
TGTGCCATCAGTTCGACAGGGAGCTATGGCTACACCTTC
CAISSTGSYGYTF
>TRBD1|TRBV19|.|TRBJ1-1
TGTGCCAGTAAGTTGGGACAGGGGGCGCATCTTCCTGAAGCTTTCTTT
CASKLGQGAHLPEAFF
>.|TRBV27|.|TRBJ1-4
TGTGCCAGCAGTTTACAACAGGGAAGTGAAAAACTGTTTTTT
CASSLQQGSEKLFF
>.|TRBV7-8|.|TRBJ1-1
TGTGCCAGCAGCCGAGAGGGAGGGGCGGGGTTTGAAGCTTTCTTT
CASSREGGAGFEAFF
>TRBD1|TRBV24-1|.|TRBJ1-5
TGTGCCACCAGTGATTTCGAGGACAGGGTGAATCAGCCCCAGCATTTT
CATSDFEDRVNQPQHF
>.|TRBV6-5|once|TRBJ1-4
TGTGCCAGCAGTAGACAGGCAACTAATGAAAAACTGTTTTTT
CASSRQATNEKLFF
>.|TRBV6-5|.|TRBJ1-1
TGTGCCAGCAGCAATACAGCTAACACTGAAGCTTTCTTT
CASSNTANTEAFF
>.|TRBV9|.|TRBJ2-1
TGTGCCAGCAGCGCCCAATACAATGAGCAGTTCTTC
CASSAQYNEQFF
>.|TRBV5-1|.|TRBJ2-2
TGCGCCAGCAGCCCAGGACAGTCATTAGGCGGGGAGCTGTTTTTT
CASSPGQSLGGELFF
>TRBD1|TRBV7-9|.|TRBJ2-2
TGTGCCAGCAGCCCGGGACAGCTGAACACCGGGGAGCTGTTTTTT
CASSPGQLNTGELFF
>TRBD2|TRBV30|few|TRBJ2-1
TGTGCCTGGAGCATTGGACTAGCGGGAGGGAATGAGCAGTTCTTC
CAWSIGLAGGNEQFF
>.|TRBV30|.|TRBJ2-5
TGTGCCTGGAAAACACCGGGGCTAGCGCGGAAAGAGACCCAGTACTTC
CAWKTPGLARKETQYF
>.|TRBV19|.|TRBJ2-7
TGTGCCAGTAGTTCTAGCTCTTACGAGCAGTACTTC
CASSSSSYEQYF
>.|TRBV7-8|.|TRBJ1-6
TGTGCCAGCAGTTACACCTCCGGAGACAGATATAATTCACCCCTCCACTTT
CASSYTSGDRYNSPLHF
>TRBD1|TRBV10-1|.|TRBJ1-2
TGCGCCAGCAGTGATACAGGGGGCGCTAACTATGGCTACACCTTC
CASSDTGGANYGYTF
>TRBD2|TRBV3-1/TRBV3-2|once|TRBJ2-3
TGTGCCAGCAGCCCTAGCGGAGACACAGATACGCAGTATTTT
CASSPSGDTDTQYF